The source of this TCR beta chain is a study of blood T cells in healthy people across ages. Combining a sample-barcoded 5' primer with a J-beta primer mix, a second PCR ran for roughly 7 to 12 cycles. Sequencing yielded, for each sample, at least 2.5 million paired-end reads carrying CDR3. From the 5' RACE reads, TCRdb called clonotypes with MiXCR, one entry per CDR3 protein. The sample contains roughly 1,800,000 distinct CDR3 sequences, just under 50% of which appear only once. As regards this clonotype: Its specificity is not known.

Study results and caveats: Roughly linear declines in TCR beta diversity per million T cells occurred with age. A greater number of naive CD4+ cells and higher diversity distinguished long-lived donors from aged donors.

CDR1 is SGHVS and CDR2 is FNYEAQ in the germline V gene. V lost 0 bases and J lost 5; bases outside the gene matches: 7. The CDR3 consists of 16 residues. This chain connects TRBV7-6 to TRBJ2-3, with TRBD2 identical over 8 bases. The sample taken for sequencing was blood. This receptor was identified in a woman aged 40 to 50 in good health. For the CDR3, the DNA is TGTGCCAGCAGCTTAGCGTTCGGGGGGGCGGTAGATACGCAGTATTTT. Translating gives CASSLAFGGAVDTQYF.